This TCR beta chain is from a study of blood T cells in healthy people across ages. Findings and limits, study-wide: Naive CD4+ cells and diversity were both higher in long-lived donors than in aged donors.

Total RNA was extracted at no less than 6 micrograms per sample. Combining a sample-barcoded 5' primer with a J-beta primer mix, a second PCR ran for about 7 to 12 cycles. Paired-end reads containing CDR3 totaled no fewer than 2.5 million for each sample. In TCRdb, the 5' RACE reads were re-called with MiXCR into one record per CDR3 protein. This repertoire shows around 800,000 distinct CDR3 sequences, around 42% found once; its top ten account for around 18%. Germline values: CDR1 DFQATT, CDR2 SNEGSKA (reference sequence). The CDR3 totals 13 residues. V lost 4 bases to trimming and J lost 5 bases, with 14 bases between them. Points on this clonotype: Its matching antigen is unknown.

This receptor was taken from a man aged 55 to 69 in good health. The chain recombines TRBV20-1 with TRBJ2-5, with no clear D. Sequencing used blood. CDR3 bases: TGCAGTGCTAAGCCTGGCATCGCGGAGACCCAGTACTTC. It translates to CSAKPGIAETQYF.